Included here is one T cell receptor (beta chain) sequence, with context. Antigen unknown. The data belong to a study of cytomegalovirus exposure and HLA in healthy donors. Study details: Early on, a data release was issued that held roughly 80 million unique TCRs from HLA-typed donors.

General observations from the study: One later analysis reportedly identified an Asian-associated ancestry cluster that showed fewer N-insertions than the roughly 700-donor mean. Segments of the TCR beta V type were, in most cases, productive about 87% or about 30% of the time in an earlier analysis. In a later analysis, HLA-C alleles had the fewest associated TCRs, DRB1 alleles the most.

A multiplex PCR was run with 60 Vbeta primers and 13 Jbeta primers. The assay was immunoSEQ multiplex PCR, and TCRdb's table has in-frame clones only and misses some. The table includes around 65,000 clones, around 86% detected once. The CDR3 is made up of 17 amino acids. V was pared by 3 bases and J by 2 bases, with 7 bases of the junction left unmatched. From germline, CDR1 is SGHTA and CDR2 FQGNSA. The sample comprised PBMCs. The source is a female donor in good health and CMV-seronegative. This rearrangement joins TRBV7-2 to TRBJ2-6; 7 positions match TRBD1. CDR3: CASSFQLTGAGANVLTF. CDR3 coding DNA: TGTGCCAGCAGCTTCCAACTTACAGGGGCTGGGGCCAACGTCCTGACTTTC.